These 11 T cell receptor beta chains share one sample of origin, sequenced in a study of cytomegalovirus exposure and HLA in healthy donors. PCR employed 60 Vbeta and 13 Jbeta primers. Measured with immunoSEQ multiplex PCR; TCRdb has only the in-frame clones, and not every one. The table has some 120,000 clones, around 80% seen once; the top ten hold about 3.5%. The sequencing sample was made of PBMCs. These receptor sequences come from a young man in good health and CMV-seronegative.

The CDR3 is CASSTTGAEQYF. The CDR3 DNA reads TGTGCCAGCAGCACCACAGGAGCCGAGCAGTACTTC. The V gene is TRBV7-2, the J gene TRBJ2-7; a possible D gene is TRBD1 (5 bases). V gave up 5 bases and J gave up 6 bases, with 11 bases separating them. Germline V gene lookup returns CDR1 SGHTA and CDR2 FQGNSA. The CDR3 extends over 12 amino acids. Based on the CDR3 plus reference TRBV7-2 and TRBJ2-7, the full variable domain is GAGVSQSPSNKVTEKGKDVELRCDPISGHTALYWYRQSLGQGLEFLIYFQGNSAPDKSGLPSDRFSAERTGGSVSTLTIQRTQQEDSAVYLCASSTTGAEQYFGPGTRLTVT.

The V and J genes are TRBV6-4 and TRBJ2-3; 7 positions agree with TRBD2. The CDR3 runs to 13 residues. The germline CDR1 and CDR2 sequences are MRHNA and SNTAGT. J was trimmed by 5 bases and V by 4 bases; bases with no gene match: 3. The CDR3 nucleotides are TGTGCCAGCAGTGGCCAGCGGGGAGATACGCAGTATTTT. Translation: CASSGQRGDTQYF.

The V gene is TRBV7-9, the J gene TRBJ2-6; 9 bases agree with TRBD1. This CDR3 has 16 residues. Germline assignment: CDR1 SEHNR and CDR2 FQNEAQ (reference sequence). The V gene end was trimmed by 4 bases and the J gene end by 4 bases; junction bases not matched to a gene: 5. The CDR3 region is CASSSDRGVGANVLTF. In nucleotides, the CDR3 is TGTGCCAGCAGCTCGGACAGGGGAGTCGGGGCCAACGTCCTGACTTTC.

V and J are TRBV6-6 and TRBJ2-7; tentatively, D is TRBD2 (5 bases). CDR3 length: 13 residues. The germline V gene encodes CDR1 MNHNY and CDR2 SVGAGI (reference sequence). The V gene lost 5 bases and the J gene lost 6 bases, with 14 bases spanning the gap. CDR3 in amino acids: CASSLHTSSEQYF. The DNA for the CDR3 is TGTGCCAGCAGTCTCCATACTAGTTCCGAGCAGTACTTC.

The DNA for the CDR3 is TGTGCCAGCACAGCGACTAACTATGGCTACACCTTC. Translated, it gives CASTATNYGYTF. The rearrangement joins TRBV9 to TRBJ1-2, with D unclear. Germline assignment: CDR1 SGDLS and CDR2 YYNGEE. Trimming took off 6 bases at V and 0 bases at J, with 6 bases between the two ends. This CDR3 contains 12 residues.

This clone has just a few counts. The chain couples TRBV6-1 to TRBJ2-4, with TRBD2 matching over 9 bases. Germline CDR1 and CDR2: MNHNS and SASEGT. Unmatched junction bases numbered 14, after V lost 10 bases and J lost 10 bases. The CDR3 length is 14 residues. CDR3 nucleotide sequence: TGTGCCAAAACCCCATTCCTAGCGGGACCTATTCAGTACTTC. Translation: CAKTPFLAGPIQYF.

V usage is TRBV5-1 and J usage is TRBJ1-2; D gene uncertain. V lost 3 bases and J lost 0, with 9 bases in between. Germline CDR1 reads SGHRS; CDR2 reads YFSETQ. This CDR3 contains 14 residues. This CDR3 is CASSSGSSNYGYTF. CDR3 coding DNA: TGCGCCAGCAGCTCCGGGTCCTCTAACTATGGCTACACCTTC.

J is TRBJ1-6 and V is TRBV19; 7 nucleotides align to TRBD1. The CDR3 extends over 15 amino acids. CDR1 and CDR2 from the germline V gene are LNHDA and SQIVND (reference sequence). V shed 4 bases and J 7 bases; nucleotides not matched to a gene: 7. The CDR3 nucleotides read TGTGCCAGTAGTAACGCCGGGACAGAGAATTCACCCCTCCACTTT. Its protein is CASSNAGTENSPLHF.

V is TRBV6-5 and J is TRBJ2-7, with 7 bases that match TRBD1. Per germline, CDR1 MNHEY and CDR2 SVGAGI. The ends lost 6 bases at V and 5 bases at J; junction bases unmatched: 13. This CDR3 comprises 15 residues. This chain's CDR3 is CASRIYTRQGHEQYF. The CDR3 DNA sequence: TGTGCCAGCAGGATCTATACTAGACAGGGCCACGAGCAGTACTTC.

The genes are TRBV6-5 and TRBJ1-5; 7 bases fit TRBD1. The germline gives CDR1 MNHEY, CDR2 SVGAGI. There are 15 residues in the CDR3. V was pared by 6 bases and J by 7 bases, with 12 bases of the junction left unmatched. The CDR3 loop reads CASSPHQGVIQPQHF. The CDR3 nucleotides read TGTGCCAGCAGCCCACACCAGGGGGTGATACAGCCCCAGCATTTT.

The chain is built from TRBV7-7 and TRBJ2-5; 9 bases map to TRBD1. Losses at the gene ends were 1 base for V and 5 bases for J; bases not matched to a gene: 5. There are 15 residues in the CDR3. Germline V CDR1 and CDR2: SSHAT, FNYEAQ (reference sequence). The CDR3 here is CASSLDRGLGETQYF. DNA of the CDR3: TGTGCCAGCAGCTTAGACAGGGGGCTGGGGGAGACCCAGTACTTC.